This TCR beta chain is drawn from a study of cytomegalovirus exposure and HLA in healthy donors. The study, taken as a whole, reports: Some 150 TCR beta chains were listed as cytomegalovirus-associated. Both high specificity and high sensitivity reportedly marked the classifier's diagnosis of cytomegalovirus status.

A remark on this clone: What it binds is unknown.

V lost 1 base and J 7 bases, leaving 11 bases between the germline ends. The CDR3 covers 14 residues. Germline assignment: CDR1 SGHRS and CDR2 YFSETQ. The assay was immunoSEQ multiplex PCR, and TCRdb's table has in-frame clones only and misses some. Of about 300,000 clones in the sample, over 75% were seen once. The sequenced sample was PBMCs. The clonotype comes from a woman aged 18-29 years in good health and CMV-seronegative. The chain employs TRBV5-1 and TRBJ1-4; maybe TRBD1 (5 bases). The CDR3 loop is CASSLQGGGEKLFF. The CDR3 nucleotides read TGCGCCAGCAGCTTGCAGGGCGGGGGTGAAAAACTGTTTTTT. Supplemented by reference TRBV5-1 and TRBJ1-4, the full variable domain reads KAGVTQTPRYLIKTRGQQVTLSCSPISGHRSVSWYQQTPGQGLQFLFEYFSETQRNKGNFPGRFSGRQFSNSRSEMNVSTLELGDSALYLCASSLQGGGEKLFFGSGTQLSVL.